Listed here are 7 T cell receptor beta chains from one sample, sequenced in a study of blood T cell repertoires in COVID-19. Clones were sequenced by immunoSEQ multiplex PCR, and TCRdb holds only the in-frame ones, with some missing. The repertoire has over 250,000 clones, about 88% of them found once; the top ten carry more than 0.95%. Material: peripheral blood. The receptor set was obtained from a middle-aged woman who had recovered from COVID-19.

This sequence joins TRBV5-6 and TRBJ2-7, with TRBD2 identical over 11 bases. The CDR3 sequence is 15 residues long. V was clipped by 4 bases and J by 3 bases; unmatched bases: 6. Germline-derived CDR1 and CDR2 are SGHDT and YYEEEE. The CDR3 DNA sequence: TGTGCCAGCAGCCCGCGGACTAGCGGGTACTACGAGCAGTACTTC. Translated: CASSPRTSGYYEQYF.

The V gene is TRBV10-1, the J gene TRBJ1-2; 7 nucleotides align to TRBD1. Per the germline V gene, CDR1 is WNHNN and CDR2 is SYGVQD (reference sequence). The trim removed 4 bases at V and 4 bases at J, leaving 3 bases unmatched. This CDR3 has 13 residues. CDR3 residues: CASSGQGGYGYTF. The CDR3 DNA is TGCGCCAGCAGTGGACAGGGTGGCTATGGCTACACCTTC.

V is TRBV9 and J is TRBJ1-1, with 8 nucleotides matching TRBD1. V lost 3 bases, J lost 4 bases, and 11 bases stayed unmatched. Per the germline V gene, CDR1 is SGDLS and CDR2 is YYNGEE. The length of the CDR3 is 16 residues. The DNA for the CDR3 is TGTGCCAGCAGCGCCGTACAGGGGGGGACGTTCACTGAAGCTTTCTTT. Encoded protein: CASSAVQGGTFTEAFF.

This clone was picked up one time. The chain is built from TRBV29-1 and TRBJ2-3, with 9 bases lining up with TRBD2. The CDR3 spans 15 residues. The ends lost 6 bases at V and 1 base at J; junction bases unmatched: 8. Germline-derived CDR1 and CDR2 are SQVTM and ANQGSEA. The CDR3 is CSVAGVAGGTDTQYF. The CDR3 DNA is TGCAGCGTCGCAGGGGTAGCGGGAGGCACAGATACGCAGTATTTT.

The CDR3 nucleotides are TGTGCCAGCAGCTCCCCGAGCGGGAGGGCCCTCGAGACAGATACGCAGTATTTT. Its protein is CASSSPSGRALETDTQYF. The rearrangement uses TRBV11-3 and TRBJ2-3; 10 bases line up with TRBD2. The V and J ends lost 4 bases and 3 bases, in that order; junction bases with no gene match: 13. Germline CDR1 and CDR2: SGHNT and YENEEA. The CDR3 length is 18 residues.

The rearrangement joins TRBV19 to TRBJ1-5; D gene unclear. The germline CDR1 and CDR2 sequences are LNHDA and SQIVND (reference sequence). CDR3 length: 15 residues. V shed 7 bases and J shed 2 bases, with 15 bases lying between them. The CDR3 coding sequence is TGTGCCAGTAATACGGGAGTTTCTGGCAATCAGCCCCAGCATTTT. Protein: CASNTGVSGNQPQHF.

The chain uses TRBV6-2 or TRBV6-3 and TRBJ2-3, with 7 nucleotides matching TRBD2. The germline V gene has CDR1 MNHEY and CDR2 SVGEGT. CDR3 length: 17 residues. Trimming at V came to 5 bases and at J to 8 bases, leaving 19 bases not matched to a gene. The DNA for the CDR3 is TGTGCCAGCAGTCGCCCTATCGTGGGGGGGACCGGGGGTACGCAGTATTTT. The encoded protein is CASSRPIVGGTGGTQYF.